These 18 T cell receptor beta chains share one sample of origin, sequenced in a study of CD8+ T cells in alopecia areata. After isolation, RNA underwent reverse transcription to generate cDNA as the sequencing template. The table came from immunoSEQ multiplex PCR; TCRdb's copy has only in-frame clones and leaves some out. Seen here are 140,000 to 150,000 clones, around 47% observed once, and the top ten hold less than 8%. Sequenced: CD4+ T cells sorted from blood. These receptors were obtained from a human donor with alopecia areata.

In DNA form, the CDR3 reads TGCGCCAGCAGCTTAGGGGAGCTAGGAGAGACCCAGTACTTC. This sequence encodes CASSLGELGETQYF. V is TRBV5-1 and J is TRBJ2-5; D possibly uses TRBD1 or TRBD2 (5 bases each). Trimming stripped 2 bases from V and 4 bases from J, with 12 bases between. There are 14 residues in the CDR3. Germline CDR1 reads SGHRS; CDR2 reads YFSETQ.

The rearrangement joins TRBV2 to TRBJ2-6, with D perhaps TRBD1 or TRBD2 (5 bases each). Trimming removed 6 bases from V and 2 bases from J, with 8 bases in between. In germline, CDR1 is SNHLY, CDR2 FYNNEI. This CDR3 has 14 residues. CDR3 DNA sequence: TGTGCCAGCAGACAGGAGGCTGGGGCCAACGTCCTGACTTTC. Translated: CASRQEAGANVLTF.

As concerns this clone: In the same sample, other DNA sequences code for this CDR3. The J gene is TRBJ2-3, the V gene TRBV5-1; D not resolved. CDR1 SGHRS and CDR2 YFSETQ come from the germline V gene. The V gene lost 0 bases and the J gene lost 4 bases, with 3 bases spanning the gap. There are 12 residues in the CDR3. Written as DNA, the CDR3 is TGCGCCAGCAGCTTGGTGGCAGATACGCAGTATTTT. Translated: CASSLVADTQYF.

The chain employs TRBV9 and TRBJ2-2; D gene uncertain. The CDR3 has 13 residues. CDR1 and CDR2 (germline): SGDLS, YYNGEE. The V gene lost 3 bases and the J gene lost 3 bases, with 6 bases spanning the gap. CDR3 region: CASSAQHTGELFF. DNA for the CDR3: TGTGCCAGCAGCGCGCAGCACACCGGGGAGCTGTTTTTT.

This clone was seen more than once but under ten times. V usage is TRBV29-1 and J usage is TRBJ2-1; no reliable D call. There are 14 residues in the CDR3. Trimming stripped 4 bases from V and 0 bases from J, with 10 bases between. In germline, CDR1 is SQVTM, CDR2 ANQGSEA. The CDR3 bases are TGCAGCGTTGTGATAGAAAGCTCCTACAATGAGCAGTTCTTC. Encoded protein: CSVVIESSYNEQFF.

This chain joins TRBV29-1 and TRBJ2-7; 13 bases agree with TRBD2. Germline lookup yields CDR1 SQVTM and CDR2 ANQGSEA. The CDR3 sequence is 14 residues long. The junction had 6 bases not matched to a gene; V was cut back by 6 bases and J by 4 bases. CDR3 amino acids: CSVLTSGRKYEQYF. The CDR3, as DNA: TGCAGCGTCTTGACTAGCGGGAGGAAGTACGAGCAGTACTTC.

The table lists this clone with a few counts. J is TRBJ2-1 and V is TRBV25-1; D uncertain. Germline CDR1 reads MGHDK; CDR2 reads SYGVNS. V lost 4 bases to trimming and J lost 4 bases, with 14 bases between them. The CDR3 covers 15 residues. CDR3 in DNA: TGTGCCAGCAGTGTGGTCCGGGCCGAGTACAATGAGCAGTTCTTC. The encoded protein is CASSVVRAEYNEQFF.

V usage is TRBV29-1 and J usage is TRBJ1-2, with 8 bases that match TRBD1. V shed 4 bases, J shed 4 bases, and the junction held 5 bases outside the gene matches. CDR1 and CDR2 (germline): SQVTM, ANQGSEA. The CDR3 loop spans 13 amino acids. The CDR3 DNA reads TGCAGCGTTGGCCCAGGGGGCGGCTATGGCTACACCTTC. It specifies CSVGPGGGYGYTF. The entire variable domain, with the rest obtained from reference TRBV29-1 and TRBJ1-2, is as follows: SAVISQKPSRDICQRGTSLTIQCQVDSQVTMMFWYRQQPGQSLTLIATANQGSEATYESGFVIDKFPISRPNLTFSTLTVSNMSPEDSSIYLCSVGPGGGYGYTFGSGTRLTVV.

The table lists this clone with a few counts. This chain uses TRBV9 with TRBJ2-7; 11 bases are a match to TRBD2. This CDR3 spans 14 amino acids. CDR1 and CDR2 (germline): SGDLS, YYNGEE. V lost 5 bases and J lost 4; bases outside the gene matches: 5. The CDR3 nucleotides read TGTGCCAGCAGTCTCGGGACTAGCGGATACGAGCAGTACTTC. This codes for CASSLGTSGYEQYF.

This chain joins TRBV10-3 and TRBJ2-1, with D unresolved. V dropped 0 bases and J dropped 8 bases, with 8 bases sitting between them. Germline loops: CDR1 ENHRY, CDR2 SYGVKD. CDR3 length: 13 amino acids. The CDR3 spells CAISESPGYEQFF. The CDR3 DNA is TGTGCCATCAGTGAGTCCCCGGGTTATGAGCAGTTCTTC.

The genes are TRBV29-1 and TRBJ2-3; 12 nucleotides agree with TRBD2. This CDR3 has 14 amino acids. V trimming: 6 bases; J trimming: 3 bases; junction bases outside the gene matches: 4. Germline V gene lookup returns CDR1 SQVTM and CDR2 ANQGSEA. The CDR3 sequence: CSVLLAGGTDTQYF. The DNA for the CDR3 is TGCAGCGTCCTCCTAGCGGGAGGGACAGATACGCAGTATTTT.

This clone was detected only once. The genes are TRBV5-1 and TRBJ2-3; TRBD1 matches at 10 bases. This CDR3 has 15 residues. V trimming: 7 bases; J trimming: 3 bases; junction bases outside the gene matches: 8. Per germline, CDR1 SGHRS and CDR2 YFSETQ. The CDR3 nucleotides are TGCGCCAGCTCCCTGGGACAGGGGATGACAGATACGCAGTATTTT. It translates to CASSLGQGMTDTQYF.

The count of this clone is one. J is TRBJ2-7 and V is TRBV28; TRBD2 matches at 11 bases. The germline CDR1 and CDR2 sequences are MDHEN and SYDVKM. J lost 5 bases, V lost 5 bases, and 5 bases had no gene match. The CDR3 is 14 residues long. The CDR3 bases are TGTGCCAGCAGTACTCAGACTAGCGGGAACGAGCAGTACTTC. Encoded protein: CASSTQTSGNEQYF.

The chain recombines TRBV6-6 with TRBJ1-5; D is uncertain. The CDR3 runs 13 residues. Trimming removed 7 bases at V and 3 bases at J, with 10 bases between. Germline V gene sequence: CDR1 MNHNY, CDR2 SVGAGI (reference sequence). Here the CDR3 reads CASTLGPNQPQHF. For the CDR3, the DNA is TGTGCCAGCACTCTCGGACCCAATCAGCCCCAGCATTTT.

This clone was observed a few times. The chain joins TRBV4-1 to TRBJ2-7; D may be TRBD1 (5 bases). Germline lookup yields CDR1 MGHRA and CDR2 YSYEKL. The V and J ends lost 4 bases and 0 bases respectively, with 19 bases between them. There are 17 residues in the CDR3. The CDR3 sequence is CASSPALGLGVSYEQYF. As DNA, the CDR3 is TGCGCCAGCAGCCCGGCTCTCGGATTAGGGGTCTCCTACGAGCAGTACTTC.

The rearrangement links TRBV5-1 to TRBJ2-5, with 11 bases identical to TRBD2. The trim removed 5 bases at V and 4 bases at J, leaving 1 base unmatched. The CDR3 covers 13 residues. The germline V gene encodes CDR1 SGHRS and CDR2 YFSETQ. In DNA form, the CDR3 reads TGCGCCAGCAGACTAGCGGGAGTAGAGACCCAGTACTTC. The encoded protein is CASRLAGVETQYF.

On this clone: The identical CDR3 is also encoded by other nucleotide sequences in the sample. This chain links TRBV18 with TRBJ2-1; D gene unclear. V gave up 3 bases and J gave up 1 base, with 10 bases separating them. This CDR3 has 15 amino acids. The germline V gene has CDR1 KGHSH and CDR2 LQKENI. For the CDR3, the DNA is TGTGCCAGCTCACCGGTGGCCGGGTCCTACAATGAGCAGTTCTTC. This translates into CASSPVAGSYNEQFF.

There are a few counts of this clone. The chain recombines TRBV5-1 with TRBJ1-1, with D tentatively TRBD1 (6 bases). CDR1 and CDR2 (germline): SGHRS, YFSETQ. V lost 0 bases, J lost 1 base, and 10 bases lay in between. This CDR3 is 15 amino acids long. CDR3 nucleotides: TGCGCCAGCAGCTTGGTCAGGGGACCGAACACTGAAGCTTTCTTT. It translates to CASSLVRGPNTEAFF.